These 21 T cell receptor beta chains came from one sample sequenced in a study of shared T cell receptors in the human thymus. Profiling relied on immunoSEQ multiplex PCR, and the TCRdb table lists in-frame clones only, not all of them. The data show hundreds of thousands of clones, approximately 87% seen once. These same records also appear under a second study, on human thymus T cells.

The sequencing input was thymocytes. These receptor sequences come from a boy younger than two with a congenital heart defect.

The chain joins TRBV7-2 to TRBJ1-5; the D is unclear. V lost 0 bases and J 0 bases, leaving 9 bases between the germline ends. The CDR3 runs 16 residues. CDR1 SGHTA and CDR2 FQGNSA come from the germline V gene. The CDR3 sequence: CASSLAVTHSNQPQHF. The CDR3 region has the DNA TGTGCCAGCAGCTTAGCAGTGACACATAGCAATCAGCCCCAGCATTTT.

The chain combines TRBV6-1 with TRBJ1-5; 7 nucleotides agree with TRBD1. Germline CDR1 MNHNS, CDR2 SASEGT. This CDR3 spans 14 amino acids. V gave up 6 bases and J gave up 5 bases; unmatched junction bases: 7. The CDR3 sequence: CASSETGRHQPQHF. CDR3 sequence (DNA): TGTGCCAGCAGCGAGACAGGGAGGCATCAGCCCCAGCATTTT.

This sequence joins TRBV20-1 and TRBJ2-3, with a weak D call TRBD2 (6 bases). Germline V CDR1 and CDR2: DFQATT, SNEGSKA (reference sequence). The CDR3 runs to 11 residues. V lost 7 bases and J lost 12, with 17 bases in between. CDR3 in amino acids: CSGRGAGIQYF. CDR3 sequence (DNA): TGCAGTGGGAGAGGGGCGGGGATCCAGTATTTT.

This chain links TRBV9 with TRBJ1-1; D is possibly TRBD1 (5 bases). The CDR3 contains 13 residues. V was cut by 4 bases and J by 11 bases, with 18 bases left in between. Germline CDR1 SGDLS, CDR2 YYNGEE. CDR3 DNA sequence: TGTGCCAGCAGCCCCCCGCGGGGGATCAAGGCTTTCTTT. Its protein is CASSPPRGIKAFF.

The chain carries TRBV15 and TRBJ1-6; the D gene is possibly TRBD1 (6 bases). Trimming shortened V by 0 bases and J by 7 bases, and 13 bases separated the two germline ends. Germline V gene lookup returns CDR1 LNHNV and CDR2 YYDKDF (reference sequence). CDR3 length equals 16 residues. The CDR3 DNA is TGTGCCACCAGCAGAGAAGGGCAGGGGATGAATTCACCCCTCCACTTT. It codes for CATSREGQGMNSPLHF.

The V and J genes are TRBV27 and TRBJ2-3; 12 bases line up with TRBD2. V lost 3 bases to trimming and J lost 6 bases; unmatched junction nucleotides: 7. Germline-derived CDR1 and CDR2 are MNHEY and SMNVEV (reference sequence). CDR3 length: 16 amino acids. This chain's CDR3 is CASSFRLAGVPDTQYF. As DNA, the CDR3 is TGTGCCAGCAGTTTCAGACTAGCGGGAGTCCCGGATACGCAGTATTTT.

The V and J genes are TRBV27 and TRBJ1-2; 7 bases fit TRBD1. This CDR3 spans 14 amino acids. V lost 6 bases, J lost 8 bases, and 12 bases stayed unmatched. CDR1 and CDR2 (germline): MNHEY, SMNVEV (reference sequence). The CDR3 protein is CASSRRDSSQGYTF. The CDR3 bases are TGTGCCAGCAGCCGAAGGGACAGTTCTCAGGGCTACACCTTC.

The J gene is TRBJ2-5, the V gene TRBV5-5; D not resolved. The CDR3 contains 11 residues. Germline V gene data show CDR1 as SGHKS and CDR2 as YYEKEE (reference sequence). Between the trimmed V and J ends, which lost 2 bases and 5 bases, there was a span of 4 bases. CDR3 nucleotide sequence: TGTGCCAGCAGCTTAGAGGAGACCCAGTACTTC. Its translation: CASSLEETQYF.

This chain joins TRBV27 and TRBJ1-6, with a possible D match to TRBD1 (5 bases). Trimming left V 0 bases short and J 6 bases short, with 9 bases between. CDR3 length: 15 amino acids. Germline V gene sequence: CDR1 MNHEY, CDR2 SMNVEV (reference sequence). The CDR3 sequence: CASSLSKGRNSPLHF. The CDR3 DNA follows: TGTGCCAGCAGTTTATCCAAGGGGCGTAATTCACCCCTCCACTTT.

This clone came up once. The chain employs TRBV28 and TRBJ1-2; 7 bases map to TRBD1. Looked up from germline, CDR1 is MDHEN and CDR2 is SYDVKM. This CDR3 spans 15 amino acids. V was pared by 6 bases and J by 4 bases, with 11 bases of the junction left unmatched. CDR3 protein: CASRPGTVPLYGYTF. As DNA, the CDR3 is TGTGCCAGCAGACCCGGGACAGTTCCTCTCTATGGCTACACCTTC.

The table lists this clone with a count of one. The chain carries TRBV9 and TRBJ2-2; unclear D gene. The V and J ends lost 0 bases and 1 base respectively, with 10 bases between them. Germline V gene sequence: CDR1 SGDLS, CDR2 YYNGEE. The CDR3 extends over 16 amino acids. CDR3 sequence: CASSVDVRMNTGELFF. CDR3 sequence (DNA): TGTGCCAGCAGCGTAGACGTTAGAATGAACACCGGGGAGCTGTTTTTT.

The J gene is TRBJ2-1, the V gene TRBV25-1; 11 positions match TRBD2. This CDR3 region has 18 residues. V lost 3 bases to trimming and J lost 5 bases; unmatched junction nucleotides: 12. CDR1 MGHDK and CDR2 SYGVNS come from the germline V gene. The DNA of the CDR3 is TGTGCCAGCAGTGACCCACTAGCGGGAGCTAGCGGAGACAATGAGCAGTTCTTC. Translating it yields CASSDPLAGASGDNEQFF.

CDR3 amino acids: CASSLRGQRKETQYF. CDR3 coding DNA: TGTGCCAGCAGTTTACGGGGACAGCGAAAAGAGACCCAGTACTTC. This chain links TRBV28 with TRBJ2-5; 7 bases align to TRBD1. V lost 2 bases and J lost 3; bases outside the gene matches: 6. The CDR3 covers 15 residues. Germline CDR1 and CDR2: MDHEN and SYDVKM.

The J gene is TRBJ1-2, the V gene TRBV6-6; D gene uncertain. Germline V CDR1 and CDR2: MNHNY, SVGAGI (reference sequence). Trimming removed 2 bases from V and 4 bases from J, with 11 bases in between. The CDR3 length is 14 residues. CDR3 nucleotide sequence: TGTGCCAGCAGTTACCCCGGGATTATCTATGGCTACACCTTC. The encoded protein is CASSYPGIIYGYTF.

CDR3 loop: CASSTPGLAGEETQYF. CDR3 sequence (DNA): TGTGCCAGCAGCACCCCGGGACTAGCGGGGGAAGAGACCCAGTACTTC. This chain uses TRBV28 with TRBJ2-5; TRBD2 aligns across 14 bases. The ends lost 6 bases at V and 3 bases at J; junction bases unmatched: 6. Germline V CDR1 and CDR2: MDHEN, SYDVKM. This CDR3 region has 16 residues.

This chain joins TRBV5-6 and TRBJ1-1, with 9 bases identical to TRBD1. The ends lost 3 bases at V and 3 bases at J; junction bases unmatched: 15. Germline CDR1 and CDR2: SGHDT and YYEEEE. The CDR3 extends over 18 amino acids. CDR3 protein: CASSSSWTGEIWDTEAFF. In nucleotides, the CDR3 is TGTGCCAGCAGCTCATCCTGGACAGGGGAAATATGGGACACTGAAGCTTTCTTT.

A few counts support this clone. The CDR3 DNA reads TGTGCCAGCAGTTTGGGCAGGGGGCCGAGCTCTGGAAACACCATATATTTT. This translates into CASSLGRGPSSGNTIYF. This rearrangement joins TRBV28 to TRBJ1-3; TRBD1 aligns across 8 bases. The CDR3 runs to 17 residues. Germline V gene data show CDR1 as MDHEN and CDR2 as SYDVKM. The trim removed 3 bases at V and 0 bases at J, leaving 7 bases unmatched.

The V gene is TRBV6-7, the J gene TRBJ2-5; a weak D match, TRBD1 (6 bases). TRBV6-7 is noted as an ORF with a role that remains uncertain. Trimming left V 10 bases short and J 4 bases short, with 22 bases between. The CDR3 consists of 15 residues. CDR3 residues: CANKYTGFQGETQYF. CDR3 in DNA: TGTGCCAATAAATATACAGGGTTTCAAGGAGAGACCCAGTACTTC.

A few counts support this clone. The rearrangement joins TRBV19 to TRBJ1-1; maybe TRBD1 (5 bases). The V end was cut by 2 bases, the J end by 4 bases, with 8 bases between. This CDR3 region has 13 residues. Germline V gene sequence: CDR1 LNHDA, CDR2 SQIVND (reference sequence). The CDR3 DNA is TGTGCCAGTAGTATATCAGGGCCCACTGAAGCTTTCTTT. This sequence encodes CASSISGPTEAFF. The full variable domain, rest sourced from reference TRBV19 and TRBJ1-1, is DGGITQSPKYLFRKEGQNVTLSCEQNLNHDAMYWYRQDPGQGLRLIYYSQIVNDFQKGDIAEGYSVSREKKESFPLTVTSAQKNPTAFYLCASSISGPTEAFFGQGTRLTVV.

CDR3 protein: CASSVAFMGGRTGELFF. In nucleotides, the CDR3 is TGTGCCAGCAGCGTAGCTTTTATGGGGGGGCGCACCGGGGAGCTGTTTTTT. V and J are TRBV9 and TRBJ2-2; D possibly corresponds to TRBD2 (7 bases). V lost 0 bases to trimming and J lost 4 bases, with 16 bases between them. This CDR3 has 17 amino acids. Per germline, CDR1 SGDLS and CDR2 YYNGEE.

The chain carries TRBV6-6 and TRBJ1-3; a weak D match, TRBD1 (5 bases). The germline CDR1 and CDR2 sequences are MNHNY and SVGAGI (reference sequence). Trimming shortened V by 7 bases and J by 11 bases, and 15 bases separated the two germline ends. The CDR3 has 12 amino acids. The CDR3 here is CASTPRQIPIYF. CDR3 sequence (DNA): TGTGCCAGCACCCCCAGACAGATCCCCATATATTTT.